This is a list of T cell receptor beta chains from one sample in a study of T cells after yellow fever vaccination. In TCRdb, the 5' RACE reads were re-called with MiXCR into one record per CDR3 protein. The sample lists some 340,000 distinct CDR3 sequences, over 8.5% occurring once. Sequencing used CD4+ T cells sorted from PBMCs, obtained 45 days after the yellow fever booster vaccination. These receptors were collected from a man between 18 and 29 years old who received the YFV17D yellow fever vaccine. The CDR3 runs from the conserved cysteine through the conserved F or W. D genes are given only for firm matches. The size field is filled for only some rows; it gives once, few, many or a size class.

v_gene,d_gene,abundance,j_gene,CDR3aa,CDR3nt
TRBV2,TRBD1,few,TRBJ2-1,CASSEDRGAYNEQFF,TGTGCCAGCAGCGAGGACAGGGGCGCCTACAATGAGCAGTTCTTC
TRBV30,.,many,TRBJ1-2,CAWTESWGRNGYTF,TGTGCCTGGACGGAGAGTTGGGGACGAAATGGCTACACCTTC
TRBV7-2,TRBD1,few,TRBJ2-7,CASSLTGDLSSYEQYF,TGTGCCAGCAGCCTCACAGGGGACCTAAGCTCCTACGAGCAGTACTTC
TRBV7-2,.,few,TRBJ1-5,CASSLFGREQPQHF,TGTGCCAGCAGCTTATTCGGACGGGAACAGCCCCAGCATTTT
TRBV5-6,TRBD1,.,TRBJ2-5,CASNAGGTKTQYF,TGTGCCAGCAACGCAGGGGGCACGAAGACCCAGTACTTC
TRBV7-2,.,.,TRBJ1-2,CASSLDLQGNYGYTF,TGTGCCAGCAGCTTAGACCTCCAGGGGAACTATGGCTACACCTTC
TRBV5-1,.,many,TRBJ2-1,CASSLYFTVWNEQFF,TGCGCCAGCAGCTTGTATTTTACTGTGTGGAATGAGCAGTTCTTC
TRBV2,.,.,TRBJ1-5,CASTPVPGGLGPQHF,TGTGCCAGCACTCCGGTACCCGGGGGGCTAGGGCCCCAGCATTTT
TRBV6-2/TRBV6-3,TRBD2,.,TRBJ2-2,CASSSLPGLAGGIYTGELFF,TGTGCCAGCAGTTCCCTTCCCGGACTAGCGGGGGGGATATACACCGGGGAGCTGTTTTTT
TRBV11-3,.,few,TRBJ2-5,CASSLGFRETQYF,TGTGCCAGCAGCTTGGGGTTCCGAGAGACCCAGTACTTC
TRBV6-2/TRBV6-3,.,few,TRBJ2-2,CATIRRAGELFF,TGTGCCACCATTCGCCGGGCCGGGGAGCTGTTTTTT
TRBV5-1,.,few,TRBJ2-5,CASSSSPGSTQETQYF,TGCGCCAGCAGCTCGTCCCCCGGGTCCACACAAGAGACCCAGTACTTC
TRBV6-2/TRBV6-3,.,few,TRBJ1-2,CASSYPAPYYGYTF,TGTGCCAGCAGTTACCCCGCACCCTACTATGGCTACACCTTC
TRBV9,.,few,TRBJ1-3,CASSEGPDVRSTIYF,TGTGCCAGCAGCGAGGGACCGGATGTGAGAAGCACCATATATTTT
TRBV3-1,TRBD2,few,TRBJ2-5,CASSTPGLAVPQTQYF,TGTGCCAGCAGCACCCCGGGACTAGCAGTCCCGCAGACCCAGTACTTC
TRBV6-2/TRBV6-3,TRBD2,many,TRBJ2-5,CASSLLAGSLETQYF,TGTGCCAGCAGTCTACTAGCGGGATCTTTAGAGACCCAGTACTTC
TRBV29-1,.,many,TRBJ2-3,CSVAAGGVSDTQYF,TGCAGCGTTGCCGCCGGCGGGGTCTCAGATACGCAGTATTTT
TRBV4-2,.,few,TRBJ2-6,CASSQVLKVGSNSGANVLTF,TGTGCCAGCAGCCAAGTATTGAAGGTTGGAAGCAACTCTGGGGCCAACGTCCTGACTTTC
TRBV27,.,.,TRBJ1-2,CASSLDWQPNNYGYTF,TGTGCCAGCAGTTTGGATTGGCAGCCGAATAACTATGGCTACACCTTC
TRBV7-8,.,.,TRBJ1-5,CASSLANRALRQPQHF,TGTGCCAGCAGCTTAGCGAACAGGGCTCTTAGACAGCCCCAGCATTTT
TRBV6-5,.,few,TRBJ1-6,CASSYGGGSSPLHF,TGTGCCAGCAGTTACGGTGGGGGGAGTTCACCCCTCCACTTT
TRBV18,.,few,TRBJ2-3,CASSPDPPVGGDTQYF,TGTGCCAGCTCACCGGACCCCCCGGTCGGGGGAGATACGCAGTATTTT
TRBV9,.,many,TRBJ2-2,CASSARLVGGTGELFF,TGTGCCAGCAGCGCGAGACTAGTGGGGGGCACCGGGGAGCTGTTTTTT
TRBV7-2,.,few,TRBJ2-5,CASSIRHVQETQYF,TGTGCCAGCAGCATCAGACACGTCCAAGAGACCCAGTACTTC
TRBV4-3,.,.,TRBJ2-1,CASSQDPRLTNEQFF,TGCGCCAGCAGCCAAGATCCGCGCCTGACGAATGAGCAGTTCTTC
TRBV6-5,.,few,TRBJ1-5,CASSYSRPGRGLKQPQHF,TGTGCCAGCAGTTACTCGAGGCCGGGACGGGGTTTGAAGCAGCCCCAGCATTTT
TRBV5-6,.,.,TRBJ1-1,CASSFQGSSEAFF,TGTGCCAGCAGCTTTCAAGGGTCATCTGAAGCTTTCTTT
TRBV6-5,.,.,TRBJ1-2,CASSYSRADGGYTF,TGTGCCAGCAGTTACTCTCGGGCGGACGGTGGCTACACCTTC
TRBV9,.,few,TRBJ2-5,CASSVAAGAILETQYF,TGTGCCAGCAGCGTAGCGGCAGGGGCCATCTTAGAGACCCAGTACTTC
TRBV5-1,.,few,TRBJ2-3,CASSFRGSSTDTQYF,TGCGCCAGCAGCTTCAGGGGCTCTAGCACAGATACGCAGTATTTT
TRBV12-5,TRBD1,.,TRBJ2-2,CASGRWTGLGTGELFF,TGTGCTAGTGGTCGCTGGACAGGACTTGGCACCGGGGAGCTGTTTTTT
TRBV12-3/TRBV12-4,TRBD1,.,TRBJ2-4,CASSRGDRGNIQYF,TGTGCCAGCAGCCGGGGGGACAGGGGGAACATTCAGTACTTC
TRBV21-1,.,few,TRBJ2-2,CASSDWGGYNTGELFF,TGTGCCAGCAGCGATTGGGGGGGGTACAACACCGGGGAGCTGTTTTTT
TRBV4-1,.,.,TRBJ1-4,CASSQIGREKKTNEKLFF,TGCGCCAGCAGCCAGATAGGGAGGGAAAAGAAAACTAATGAAAAACTGTTTTTT
TRBV5-1,.,many,TRBJ2-3,CASSLASEGTQYF,TGCGCCAGCAGCTTGGCCTCAGAGGGTACGCAGTATTTT